This passage covers 27 T cell receptor beta chains from one sample sequenced in a study of T cell responses to AZD1222 COVID-19 vaccine. Produced via immunoSEQ multiplex PCR; TCRdb's table is partial and in-frame only. The sample carries about 130,000 clones, 88% recorded once. Specimen: peripheral blood, collected on day 0 of AZD1222 vaccination. The origin of the receptors is an adult in good health.

This chain connects TRBV5-1 to TRBJ1-4, with 8 nucleotides matching TRBD1. V was clipped by 4 bases and J by 7 bases; unmatched bases: 9. Germline lookup yields CDR1 SGHRS and CDR2 YFSETQ. This CDR3 comprises 15 residues. The CDR3 coding sequence is TGCGCCAGCAGCGCCTCAGGGGGCTTAGGTGAAAAACTGTTTTTT. It yields the protein CASSASGGLGEKLFF.

The chain carries TRBV6-2 or TRBV6-3 and TRBJ1-6; D unresolved. The CDR3 has 12 amino acids. CDR1 MNHEY and CDR2 SVGEGT come from the germline V gene. Trimming shortened V by 6 bases and J by 10 bases, and 10 bases separated the two germline ends. DNA for the CDR3: TGTGCCAGCAGCGACGAGTTCTCACCCCTCCACTTT. Amino acids: CASSDEFSPLHF.

With regard to this clone: The same CDR3 also results from other DNA sequences found in this sample. The chain employs TRBV5-8 and TRBJ2-3; D is uncertain. This CDR3 is 13 amino acids long. Per germline, CDR1 SGHTS and CDR2 YDEGEE. V lost 4 bases to trimming and J lost 1 base, with 7 bases between them. The CDR3 protein is CASSLSRTDTQYF. CDR3 in DNA: TGTGCCAGCAGCCTATCGCGCACAGATACGCAGTATTTT.

V and J are TRBV18 and TRBJ1-2; the D gene is possibly TRBD1 (6 bases). Germline V gives CDR1 KGHSH, CDR2 LQKENI. Trimming stripped 6 bases from V and 0 bases from J, with 17 bases between. The CDR3 extends over 16 amino acids. The CDR3 DNA reads TGTGCCAGCTCCCAACACCGACAGGCCGCTAACTATGGCTACACCTTC. Amino acid sequence: CASSQHRQAANYGYTF.

CDR3 DNA sequence: TGTGCCAGCAGCCCTTTACTCCGGACTGAAGCTTTCTTT. Translated, it gives CASSPLLRTEAFF. This chain connects TRBV9 to TRBJ1-1; D unclear. The germline V gene encodes CDR1 SGDLS and CDR2 YYNGEE. This CDR3 comprises 13 residues. Trimming removed 4 bases from V and 5 bases from J, with 12 bases in between.

This sequence joins TRBV27 and TRBJ2-3, with D perhaps matching TRBD1 (6 bases). Trimming removed 5 bases at V and 0 bases at J, with 12 bases between. The germline V gene encodes CDR1 MNHEY and CDR2 SMNVEV (reference sequence). CDR3 length equals 15 residues. The CDR3 is CASSHRESSTDTQYF. The DNA of the CDR3 is TGTGCCAGCAGTCACAGGGAATCTAGCACAGATACGCAGTATTTT.

The chain employs TRBV19 and TRBJ2-7, with D perhaps assigned TRBD1 or TRBD2 (6 bases each). The germline CDR1 and CDR2 sequences are LNHDA and SQIVND (reference sequence). The CDR3 extends over 13 amino acids. V lost 5 bases and J 2 bases, leaving 10 bases between the germline ends. CDR3 nucleotide sequence: TGTGCCAGTAGTGAGGGGGAGGCCTACGAGCAGTACTTC. Protein: CASSEGEAYEQYF.

The rearrangement links TRBV5-5 to TRBJ2-2, with D perhaps matching TRBD1 (7 bases). Trimming pared 2 bases from V and 7 bases from J, leaving 18 bases between. The CDR3 has 16 amino acids. Germline V gene sequence: CDR1 SGHKS, CDR2 YYEKEE (reference sequence). The CDR3 coding sequence is TGTGCCAGCAGCTTCGGCGGAGGGGGCTATGGCGGGGAGCTGTTTTTT. This sequence encodes CASSFGGGGYGGELFF.

This rearrangement joins TRBV6-5 to TRBJ1-1; weak D call: TRBD1 (5 bases). V was shortened by 4 bases and J by 1 base, with 10 bases between the two germline ends. Germline V gene data show CDR1 as MNHEY and CDR2 as SVGAGI. This CDR3 has 14 residues. The CDR3 reads CASSLMDTNTEAFF. Here the CDR3 DNA reads TGTGCCAGCAGTTTGATGGACACGAACACTGAAGCTTTCTTT.

The chain has TRBV4-1 and TRBJ1-2; no clear D gene. CDR1 is MGHRA and CDR2 is YSYEKL in the germline V gene. Trimming removed 4 bases at V and 6 bases at J, with 12 bases between. The CDR3 spans 13 residues. Here the CDR3 reads CASSPLRGDGYTF. CDR3 bases: TGCGCCAGCAGCCCCCTCCGCGGGGATGGCTACACCTTC.

The chain couples TRBV18 to TRBJ1-1; tentative D call: TRBD1 (5 bases). CDR3 length: 16 residues. CDR1 KGHSH and CDR2 LQKENI come from the germline V gene. Trimming shortened V by 1 base and J by 5 bases, and 17 bases separated the two germline ends. The CDR3 region is CASSPRDAQITTEAFF. For the CDR3, the DNA is TGTGCCAGCTCACCACGGGACGCACAGATTACTACTGAAGCTTTCTTT.

The chain uses TRBV2 and TRBJ2-7; D might be TRBD1 or TRBD2, each matching 9 bases. Germline V lookup: CDR1 SNHLY, CDR2 FYNNEI. V was trimmed by 8 bases and J by 3 bases, leaving 32 bases between them. The CDR3 spans 19 residues. CDR3 DNA: TGTGCCAGCCGACGCGCACAGGGGGCGGGGGGGTTAGGACTCTACGAGCAGTACTTC. It is translated as CASRRAQGAGGLGLYEQYF.

The chain is built from TRBV27 and TRBJ2-2; no reliable D call. Trimming stripped 5 bases from V and 4 bases from J, with 8 bases between. The CDR3 consists of 13 residues. CDR1 is MNHEY and CDR2 is SMNVEV in the germline V gene (reference sequence). The CDR3 region has the DNA TGTGCCAGCAGTCTTATTGGCACCGGGGAGCTGTTTTTT. Amino acids: CASSLIGTGELFF.

The chain carries TRBV30 and TRBJ1-1, with a tentative D call TRBD1 (6 bases). This CDR3 is built from 13 residues. Germline CDR1 is GTSNPN and CDR2 is SVGIG (reference sequence). V was pared by 3 bases and J by 5 bases, with 13 bases between. The CDR3 sequence is CAWRGHPGTEAFF. CDR3 DNA sequence: TGTGCCTGGAGGGGACACCCGGGGACTGAAGCTTTCTTT.

The chain has TRBV7-8 and TRBJ1-6; D remains unclear. V dropped 1 base and J dropped 6 bases, with 16 bases sitting between them. CDR1 is SGHVS, CDR2 FQNEAQ, per germline. This CDR3 contains 17 residues. CDR3 coding DNA: TGTGCCAGCAGCTTAGTAGCGGGAGGATTTAGTAATTCACCCCTCCACTTT. Encoded protein: CASSLVAGGFSNSPLHF.

The chain combines TRBV4-2 with TRBJ2-7; TRBD2 matches 9 bases. Germline values: CDR1 LGHNA, CDR2 YNFKEQ. CDR3 length equals 16 residues. V trimming: 3 bases; J trimming: 5 bases; junction bases outside the gene matches: 11. CDR3 sequence: CASSQIGLAGVNEQYF. The CDR3 nucleotides read TGTGCCAGCAGCCAGATTGGTTTAGCGGGAGTCAACGAGCAGTACTTC.

The V call is TRBV24-1, the J call TRBJ2-1; TRBD1 is a possible D gene (5 bases). The length of the CDR3 is 13 residues. Trimming took 5 bases from V and 2 from J, leaving 6 bases between them. CDR1 is KGHDR and CDR2 is SFDVKD in the germline V gene. The CDR3 region has the DNA TGTGCCACCAGTGTAGGGGCCTACAATGAGCAGTTCTTC. Protein sequence: CATSVGAYNEQFF.

The rearrangement uses TRBV9 and TRBJ1-1; TRBD1 matches at 7 bases. The CDR3 is made up of 13 amino acids. The junction had 1 base not matched to a gene; V was cut back by 4 bases and J by 1 base. Germline V CDR1 and CDR2: SGDLS, YYNGEE. The CDR3 is CASSQGGNTEAFF. The CDR3 bases are TGTGCCAGCAGCCAGGGGGGGAACACTGAAGCTTTCTTT.

As DNA, the CDR3 is TGCGCCAGCAGCTTGGCCCCAGGGGGCACCGGGGAGCTGTTTTTT. The encoded protein is CASSLAPGGTGELFF. J is TRBJ2-2 and V is TRBV5-1; the match to TRBD1 covers 7 bases. This CDR3 is built from 15 residues. V was clipped by 0 bases and J by 4 bases; unmatched bases: 3. Germline CDR1 and CDR2: SGHRS and YFSETQ.

The genes are TRBV5-4 and TRBJ2-7; the D gene is possibly TRBD1 (5 bases). The V gene lost 4 bases and the J gene lost 4 bases, with 12 bases spanning the gap. Germline V gene lookup returns CDR1 SGHNT and CDR2 YYREEE (reference sequence). This CDR3 has 13 residues. The DNA for the CDR3 is TGTGCCAGCAGCCGAGACAGCATATACGAGCAGTACTTC. Amino acids: CASSRDSIYEQYF.

The chain couples TRBV5-1 to TRBJ1-2; no firm D call. Trimming pared 2 bases from V and 2 bases from J, leaving 7 bases between. The CDR3 has 13 amino acids. CDR1 SGHRS and CDR2 YFSETQ come from the germline V gene. CDR3 sequence (DNA): TGCGCCAGCAGCTTCTCGGAGAACTATGGCTACACCTTC. This encodes CASSFSENYGYTF. Full variable domain (rest looked up from reference TRBV5-1 and TRBJ1-2): KAGVTQTPRYLIKTRGQQVTLSCSPISGHRSVSWYQQTPGQGLQFLFEYFSETQRNKGNFPGRFSGRQFSNSRSEMNVSTLELGDSALYLCASSFSENYGYTFGSGTRLTVV.

This clone was seen only a few times. The chain couples TRBV9 to TRBJ1-5, with TRBD1 as a possible D gene (5 bases). CDR1 and CDR2 (germline): SGDLS, YYNGEE. The V and J ends lost 4 bases and 0 bases respectively, with 11 bases between them. The CDR3 has 15 residues. In DNA, the CDR3 is TGTGCCAGCAGCACCGACAGTTATAGCAATCAGCCCCAGCATTTT. It encodes CASSTDSYSNQPQHF.

V usage is TRBV11-2 and J usage is TRBJ1-1, with D hard to call. V gave up 1 base and J gave up 0 bases, with 9 bases separating them. CDR1 and CDR2 from the germline V gene are SGHAT and FQNNGV. The CDR3 loop spans 15 amino acids. The CDR3 reads CASSLVGVLNTEAFF. CDR3 bases: TGTGCCAGCAGCTTAGTAGGAGTTCTGAACACTGAAGCTTTCTTT. Using reference TRBV11-2 and TRBJ1-1 for the parts outside the CDR3, the full variable domain is EAGVAQSPRYKIIEKRQSVAFWCNPISGHATLYWYQQILGQGPKLLIQFQNNGVVDDSQLPKDRFSAERLKGVDSTLKIQPAKLEDSAVYLCASSLVGVLNTEAFFGQGTRLTVV.

The gene calls are TRBV2 and TRBJ2-5, with no clear D. CDR1 and CDR2 from the germline V gene are SNHLY and FYNNEI. The CDR3 spans 14 residues. Trimming shortened V by 4 bases and J by 5 bases, and 14 bases separated the two germline ends. CDR3 in amino acids: CASSVGFLGETQYF. In nucleotides, the CDR3 is TGTGCCAGCAGTGTAGGGTTTTTGGGGGAGACCCAGTACTTC.

The chain combines TRBV28 with TRBJ1-5; no reliable D call. Germline CDR1 is MDHEN and CDR2 is SYDVKM. V was clipped by 2 bases and J by 6 bases, with 17 bases between them. CDR3 length: 16 amino acids. The DNA of the CDR3 is TGTGCCAGCAGTTTAGAGACCGTATACCGGCCTCAGCCCCAGCATTTT. Translated, it gives CASSLETVYRPQPQHF.

The rearrangement joins TRBV15 to TRBJ1-4, with a tentative D call TRBD1 (6 bases). This CDR3 spans 16 amino acids. V was trimmed by 5 bases and J by 3 bases, leaving 16 bases between them. Germline values: CDR1 LNHNV, CDR2 YYDKDF (reference sequence). Written as DNA, the CDR3 is TGTGCCACCAGCTTCGGGGGGCAGGCGTCTAATGAAAAACTGTTTTTT. Translation gives CATSFGGQASNEKLFF. The full variable domain, in which reference TRBV15 and TRBJ1-4 provide the parts outside the CDR3, is DAMVIQNPRYQVTQFGKPVTLSCSQTLNHNVMYWYQQKSSQAPKLLFHYYDKDFNNEADTPDNFQSRRPNTSFCFLDIRSPGLGDTAMYLCATSFGGQASNEKLFFGSGTQLSVL.

V gene TRBV7-9 combines with J gene TRBJ1-3, with D unresolved. The CDR3 sequence is 12 residues long. The V gene lost 6 bases and the J gene lost 3 bases, with 6 bases spanning the gap. Germline CDR1 SEHNR, CDR2 FQNEAQ (reference sequence). This CDR3 reads CASSQNGNTIYF. As DNA, the CDR3 is TGTGCCAGCAGTCAAAATGGAAACACCATATATTTT.